The T cell receptor beta chain under discussion was sequenced for a study of OX40 agonist ivuxolimab in advanced cancers. In the study overall: The patients received agonistic anti-OX40 (CD134) antibody ivuxolimab. The study reported partial responses in three patients: one hepatocellular carcinoma, two cutaneous melanoma.

Exclusion of a patient followed from autoimmune disease history or systemic immunosuppression. Germline CDR1 LGHNA, CDR2 YNFKEQ. The CDR3 totals 14 residues. Between the trimmed V and J ends, which lost 2 bases and 1 base, there was a span of 8 bases. Study observations and caveats: At doses 0.1 to 3.0 mg/kg, CD4+ and CD8+ clones expanded.

Measured with immunoSEQ multiplex PCR; TCRdb has only the in-frame clones, and not every one. The profile shows around 19,000 clones, 87% of them singletons. To note about this clone: Antigen: not known.

Sequenced here: CD4+ or CD8+ T cells sorted from blood, sampled in a trial of the OX40 agonist ivuxolimab. This TCR came from an adult with an advanced solid tumor such as melanoma, head and neck, liver or kidney cancer. This rearrangement joins TRBV4-2 to TRBJ1-1, with D perhaps TRBD1 (6 bases). The CDR3 spells CASSQKGGNTEAFF. In DNA form, the CDR3 reads TGTGCCAGCAGCCAAAAGGGGGGGAACACTGAAGCTTTCTTT.